The 28 T cell receptor beta chains below were found in one sample sequenced in a study of blood T cell repertoires in COVID-19. TCRdb keeps only in-frame clones here, not all; method: immunoSEQ multiplex PCR. The profile shows 290,000 or so clones, about four fifths of them singletons. Sequenced material: PBMCs or T cells enriched from blood (not recorded which). These receptor sequences come from a man aged 40-49 years who had been exposed to COVID-19.

J is TRBJ2-1 and V is TRBV7-9; D not resolved. The CDR3 has 14 amino acids. V shed 4 bases and J shed 9 bases, with 16 bases lying between them. Germline values: CDR1 SEHNR, CDR2 FQNEAQ (reference sequence). CDR3 in DNA: TGTGCCAGCAGCTCAAGTGCCCGTTTGAGTGAGCAGTTCTTC. Protein sequence: CASSSSARLSEQFF.

The rearrangement links TRBV7-2 to TRBJ2-7, with D perhaps TRBD1 (5 bases). The CDR3 length is 15 residues. The germline V and J ends were trimmed by 5 bases and 0 bases, with 14 bases remaining between them. Looked up from germline, CDR1 is SGHTA and CDR2 is FQGNSA. The CDR3 DNA follows: TGTGCCAGCAGCGGACATACTTATAGCTCCTACGAGCAGTACTTC. This sequence encodes CASSGHTYSSYEQYF.

This chain uses TRBV24-1 with TRBJ2-5; a possible D gene is TRBD1 (5 bases). Between the trimmed V and J ends, which lost 5 bases and 3 bases, there was a span of 15 bases. Per the germline V gene, CDR1 is KGHDR and CDR2 is SFDVKD. The CDR3 totals 15 residues. CDR3 residues: CATSGSAGKEETQYF. CDR3 sequence (DNA): TGTGCCACCAGTGGGAGTGCAGGGAAGGAAGAGACCCAGTACTTC.

This chain connects TRBV7-9 to TRBJ2-3; the match to TRBD2 covers 10 bases. V was clipped by 1 base and J by 1 base; unmatched bases: 8. The CDR3 covers 18 residues. CDR1 is SEHNR and CDR2 is FQNEAQ in the germline V gene (reference sequence). The CDR3 loop is CASSLGASGSLGTDTQYF. The CDR3 coding sequence is TGTGCCAGCAGCTTAGGGGCTAGCGGGAGTCTAGGCACAGATACGCAGTATTTT.

This clone was detected only a few times. The chain couples TRBV6-5 to TRBJ2-2, with D perhaps matching TRBD2 (6 bases). Looked up from germline, CDR1 is MNHEY and CDR2 is SVGAGI. V dropped 4 bases and J dropped 8 bases, with 11 bases sitting between them. The CDR3 extends over 13 amino acids. The CDR3 protein is CASSLAGLGELFF. The CDR3 DNA sequence: TGTGCCAGCAGTTTGGCGGGATTGGGGGAGCTGTTTTTT.

This clone has a handful of counts. J is TRBJ1-1 and V is TRBV5-6; D call uncertain. The germline V gene has CDR1 SGHDT and CDR2 YYEEEE. Trimming stripped 2 bases from V and 4 bases from J, with 6 bases between. The CDR3 is made up of 12 amino acids. CDR3 region: CASSFEGTEAFF. The DNA for the CDR3 is TGTGCCAGCAGCTTTGAGGGCACTGAAGCTTTCTTT.

As to this clone: This same CDR3 is encoded by further DNA sequences in the sample. The chain links TRBV24-1 to TRBJ2-3; D is ambiguous. CDR1 KGHDR and CDR2 SFDVKD come from the germline V gene. This CDR3 has 12 amino acids. V lost 0 bases, J lost 5 bases, and 2 bases lay in between. The CDR3 reads CATSDLRDTQYF. The CDR3 DNA reads as TGTGCCACCAGTGATTTGCGAGATACGCAGTATTTT.

This clone was recorded a few times. This chain connects TRBV18 to TRBJ1-5, with 7 positions matching TRBD1. CDR3 length: 13 residues. From germline, CDR1 is KGHSH and CDR2 LQKENI. With 3 bases clipped from V and 5 bases from J, the junction kept 1 base outside the gene matches. CDR3 amino acids: CASSPGTDQPQHF. CDR3 sequence (DNA): TGTGCCAGCTCACCCGGGACAGATCAGCCCCAGCATTTT.

This chain uses TRBV7-3 with TRBJ2-2, with TRBD2 identical over 11 bases. Germline assignment: CDR1 SGHTA and CDR2 FQGTGA. The CDR3 covers 17 residues. Losses at the gene ends were 5 bases for V and 5 bases for J; bases not matched to a gene: 10. The CDR3 DNA reads as TGTGCCAGCAGCCCAAGGACTAGCGGGTTCGGAACCGGGGAGCTGTTTTTT. Translating gives CASSPRTSGFGTGELFF.

This clone was detected only once. This rearrangement joins TRBV19 to TRBJ2-7; 11 nucleotides align to TRBD2. CDR1 is LNHDA and CDR2 is SQIVND in the germline V gene (reference sequence). The CDR3 length is 16 residues. V was pared by 2 bases and J by 1 base, with 4 bases of the junction left unmatched. CDR3 sequence (DNA): TGTGCCAGTAGTATATCTGCTAGCGGGAGGTCCTACGAGCAGTACTTC. It codes for CASSISASGRSYEQYF.

CDR3 coding DNA: TGTGCCAGCAGTTACACCCTGGGACAGAAATACAATGAGCAGTTCTTC. Amino acid sequence: CASSYTLGQKYNEQFF. The chain uses TRBV6-5 and TRBJ2-1, with 7 bases fitting TRBD1. This CDR3 is 16 amino acids long. Trimming at V came to 2 bases and at J to 4 bases, leaving 8 bases not matched to a gene. Germline CDR1 is MNHEY and CDR2 is SVGAGI.

This clone turned up a few times. The J gene is TRBJ1-1, the V gene TRBV30; TRBD1 matches 7 bases. The CDR3 extends over 14 amino acids. Germline CDR1 reads GTSNPN; CDR2 reads SVGIG (reference sequence). The CDR3 bases are TGTGCGGGGACGGGGGACAGACGAAACACTGAAGCTTTCTTT. Amino acid sequence: CAGTGDRRNTEAFF. Based on the CDR3 plus reference TRBV30 and TRBJ1-1, the full variable domain is SQTIHQWPATLVQPVGSPLSLECTVEGTSNPNLYWYRQAAGRGLQLLFYSVGIGQISSEVPQNLSASRPQDRQFILSSKKLLLSDSGFYLCAGTGDRRNTEAFFGQGTRLTVV.

V gene TRBV18 combines with J gene TRBJ2-7; TRBD1 agrees at 7 bases. The CDR3 has 12 amino acids. Germline CDR1 is KGHSH and CDR2 is LQKENI. V lost 6 bases and J lost 6; bases outside the gene matches: 5. CDR3: CASSGQYGEQYF. The DNA for the CDR3 is TGTGCCAGCTCGGGACAGTATGGCGAGCAGTACTTC.

J is TRBJ2-7 and V is TRBV19, with 11 bases aligning to TRBD2. The junction had 7 bases not matched to a gene; V was cut back by 5 bases and J by 4 bases. This CDR3 spans 15 amino acids. Germline CDR1 LNHDA, CDR2 SQIVND (reference sequence). In DNA form, the CDR3 reads TGTGCCAGTAGTGCTACTAGCGGGAGTCCTTACGAGCAGTACTTC. Protein: CASSATSGSPYEQYF.

V usage is TRBV19 and J usage is TRBJ2-7; 8 bases line up with TRBD1. Germline assignment: CDR1 LNHDA and CDR2 SQIVND (reference sequence). The V segment lost 3 bases and the J segment 5 bases; nucleotides outside the gene matches: 6. The CDR3 is 14 residues long. CDR3 sequence: CASSMWTGRHEQYF. CDR3 coding DNA: TGTGCCAGTAGTATGTGGACAGGGCGGCACGAGCAGTACTTC. The variable domain in full, completed from reference TRBV19 and TRBJ2-7, reads DGGITQSPKYLFRKEGQNVTLSCEQNLNHDAMYWYRQDPGQGLRLIYYSQIVNDFQKGDIAEGYSVSREKKESFPLTVTSAQKNPTAFYLCASSMWTGRHEQYFGPGTRLTVT.

The chain combines TRBV28 with TRBJ1-6, with a weak D call TRBD1 (5 bases). Deletions cut 2 bases from V and 6 bases from J, with 14 bases between. Per germline, CDR1 MDHEN and CDR2 SYDVKM. CDR3 length: 16 amino acids. Written as DNA, the CDR3 is TGTGCCAGCAGTTTAACGAGACGGACACCTAATTCACCCCTCCACTTT. It is translated as CASSLTRRTPNSPLHF.

This clone was detected only once. V is TRBV4-1 and J is TRBJ2-1, with 7 bases that match TRBD2. Germline assignment: CDR1 MGHRA and CDR2 YSYEKL. The CDR3 loop spans 17 amino acids. V gave up 4 bases and J gave up 0 bases; unmatched junction bases: 9. CDR3 DNA: TGCGCCAGCAGCCCCAACCCCGGGGGGAGCTCCTACAATGAGCAGTTCTTC. Residues: CASSPNPGGSSYNEQFF.

This clone turned up a few times. The chain combines TRBV5-1 with TRBJ2-5; 14 bases are shared with TRBD2. Looked up from germline, CDR1 is SGHRS and CDR2 is YFSETQ. CDR3 length: 18 residues. Trimming removed 5 bases from V and 2 bases from J; junction bases left unmatched: 11. The CDR3 sequence is CASSPSGTSGSGQETQYF. CDR3 DNA: TGCGCCAGCAGTCCCTCCGGGACTAGCGGGAGTGGGCAAGAGACCCAGTACTTC.

The chain links TRBV5-4 to TRBJ2-3; D uncertain. Deletions cut 2 bases from V and 0 bases from J, with 7 bases between. CDR3 length: 14 amino acids. Germline loops: CDR1 SGHNT, CDR2 YYREEE (reference sequence). The CDR3 spells CASSFGPSTDTQYF. CDR3 nucleotides: TGTGCCAGCAGCTTCGGTCCCAGCACAGATACGCAGTATTTT.

A single count supports this clone. This rearrangement joins TRBV30 to TRBJ1-2; D possibly corresponds to TRBD1 (5 bases). The CDR3 loop spans 13 amino acids. Germline V lookup: CDR1 GTSNPN, CDR2 SVGIG (reference sequence). Trimming stripped 1 base from V and 3 bases from J, with 9 bases between. The CDR3 coding sequence is TGTGCCTGGAGTGGCCGGGGGTACTATGGCTACACCTTC. Its protein product is CAWSGRGYYGYTF.

The chain recombines TRBV30 with TRBJ2-1; 13 bases line up with TRBD2. CDR1 is GTSNPN, CDR2 SVGIG, per germline (reference sequence). The CDR3 covers 19 residues. V gave up 3 bases and J gave up 0 bases; unmatched junction bases: 11. The DNA for the CDR3 is TGTGCCTGGAGGGGACTAGCGGGGCCCAGAGGGAGCTCCTACAATGAGCAGTTCTTC. Translated: CAWRGLAGPRGSSYNEQFF.

The rearrangement joins TRBV9 to TRBJ2-3; D is unclear. Trimming removed 2 bases at V and 1 base at J, with 8 bases between. This CDR3 is 14 amino acids long. Per germline, CDR1 SGDLS and CDR2 YYNGEE. The CDR3 loop reads CASSVSSGTDTQYF. The CDR3 DNA reads TGTGCCAGCAGCGTTAGTTCGGGCACAGATACGCAGTATTTT.

The chain links TRBV9 to TRBJ1-1, with D possibly TRBD1 on 6 matching bases. The CDR3 has 16 residues. CDR1 is SGDLS and CDR2 is YYNGEE in the germline V gene. Trimming pared 3 bases from V and 2 bases from J, leaving 17 bases between. CDR3 bases: TGTGCCAGCAGCGCCCGTGGGGGCTTGGGCAACACTGAAGCTTTCTTT. It specifies CASSARGGLGNTEAFF.

The chain joins TRBV24-1 to TRBJ2-1, with TRBD2 as a possible D gene (6 bases). V lost 4 bases to trimming and J lost 6 bases, with 15 bases between them. CDR1 and CDR2 (germline): KGHDR, SFDVKD. The CDR3 contains 15 residues. CDR3 protein: CATSDGMTSFNEQFF. The CDR3 region has the DNA TGTGCCACCAGTGACGGCATGACTAGTTTCAATGAGCAGTTCTTC.

Details on this clone: At one of its ends the junction is not consistent with the germline gene, which may arise from a read error. V and J are TRBV7-7 and TRBJ2-7, with D maybe TRBD1 (5 bases). This CDR3 comprises 12 residues. Germline V gene sequence: CDR1 SSHAT, CDR2 FNYEAQ (reference sequence). CDR3 DNA sequence: TGTGCTAGCAGCTCCCAATCAGGGGAGCAGTACTTC. Its translation: CASSSQSGEQYF.

The rearrangement uses TRBV30 and TRBJ2-3, with D possibly matching TRBD2 (6 bases). The V end was cut by 1 base, the J end by 4 bases, with 12 bases between. The CDR3 loop spans 14 amino acids. Germline V gene lookup returns CDR1 GTSNPN and CDR2 SVGIG (reference sequence). In DNA form, the CDR3 reads TGTGCCTGGAGTGGTGCGGGAAGGTCAGATACGCAGTATTTT. As protein: CAWSGAGRSDTQYF.

V gene TRBV24-1 combines with J gene TRBJ2-1, with 8 bases lining up with TRBD2. CDR1 KGHDR and CDR2 SFDVKD come from the germline V gene. Trimming cost V 7 bases and J 8 bases; bases outside gene matches: 12. This CDR3 comprises 15 residues. CDR3 bases: TGTGCCACCAGCGGGACTAGTGATAGAATCGATGAGCAGTTCTTC. It codes for CATSGTSDRIDEQFF.

The CDR3 nucleotides read TGTGCCAGTAGTAGACGGGAGCACAATGAAAAACTGTTTTTT. Encoded protein: CASSRREHNEKLFF. The chain has TRBV19 and TRBJ1-4, with D unclear. Germline CDR1 is LNHDA and CDR2 is SQIVND (reference sequence). The CDR3 spans 14 residues. V lost 4 bases and J lost 5, with 11 bases in between.